The sequence of this TCR beta chain was determined in a study of neoadjuvant anti-PD-1 for oral cavity cancer. Study-level findings and limits: Larger post-treatment preexisting tumor clones tracked with greater tumor shrinkage.

Described time point: after neoadjuvant nivolumab, at surgical resection. Patients had newly diagnosed, untreated stage II-IVA oral cavity squamous cell carcinoma. The patients had HPV-negative, locally advanced oral cavity squamous cell carcinoma. Concerning this clone itself: Its antigen is not identified.

Assay: immunoSEQ multiplex PCR; the TCRdb copy retains only in-frame clones and omits some. The profile covers roughly 36,000 clones, with around two fifths appearing a single time and more than 15% taken by the ten largest. This CDR3 contains 13 residues. V dropped 6 bases and J dropped 6 bases, with 15 bases sitting between them. Germline V lookup: CDR1 MNHEY, CDR2 SVGAGI. Material: tumor tissue, obtained after nivolumab (anti-PD-1) treatment. The genes are TRBV6-5 and TRBJ2-7; D uncertain. This receptor was obtained from a person between 35 and 79 years old with oral cavity squamous cell carcinoma. The CDR3 nucleotides read TGTGCCAGCAGGCAAGACCTTTACCGCGAGCAGTACTTC. Amino acid sequence: CASRQDLYREQYF.